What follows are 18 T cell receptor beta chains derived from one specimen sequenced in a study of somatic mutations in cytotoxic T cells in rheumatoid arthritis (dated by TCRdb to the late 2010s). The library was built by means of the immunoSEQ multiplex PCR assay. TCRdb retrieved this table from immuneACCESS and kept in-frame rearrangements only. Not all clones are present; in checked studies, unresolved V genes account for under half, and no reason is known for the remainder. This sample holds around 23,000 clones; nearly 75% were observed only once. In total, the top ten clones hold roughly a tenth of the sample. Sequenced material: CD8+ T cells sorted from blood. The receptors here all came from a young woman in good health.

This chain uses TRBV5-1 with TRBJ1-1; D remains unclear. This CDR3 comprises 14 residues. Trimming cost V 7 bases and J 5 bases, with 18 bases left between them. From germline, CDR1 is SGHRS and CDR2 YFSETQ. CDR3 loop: CASHLDGQRTEAFF. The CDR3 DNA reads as TGCGCCAGCCACCTCGACGGTCAAAGAACTGAAGCTTTCTTT.

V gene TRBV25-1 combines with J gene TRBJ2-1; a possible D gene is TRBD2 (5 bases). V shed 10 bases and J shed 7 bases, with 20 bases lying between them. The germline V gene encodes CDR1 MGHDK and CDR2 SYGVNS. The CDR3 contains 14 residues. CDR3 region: CATQGSRTGNEQFF. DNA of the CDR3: TGTGCCACCCAAGGCAGTAGGACGGGGAATGAGCAGTTCTTC.

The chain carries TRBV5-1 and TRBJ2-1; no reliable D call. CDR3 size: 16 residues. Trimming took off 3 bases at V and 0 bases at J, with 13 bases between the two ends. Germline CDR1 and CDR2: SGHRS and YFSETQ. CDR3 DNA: TGCGCCAGCAGCTCCGCCGGGTCCAGCTCCTACAATGAGCAGTTCTTC. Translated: CASSSAGSSSYNEQFF.

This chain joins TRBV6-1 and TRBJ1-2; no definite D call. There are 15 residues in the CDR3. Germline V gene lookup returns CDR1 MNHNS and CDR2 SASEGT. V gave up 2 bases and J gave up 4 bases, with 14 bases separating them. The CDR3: CASSESVGRGYGYTF. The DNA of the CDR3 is TGTGCCAGCAGTGAAAGCGTAGGGCGAGGCTATGGCTACACCTTC.

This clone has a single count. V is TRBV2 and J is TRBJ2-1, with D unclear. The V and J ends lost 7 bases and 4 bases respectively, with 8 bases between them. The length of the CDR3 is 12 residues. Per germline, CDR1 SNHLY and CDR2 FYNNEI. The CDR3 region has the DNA TGTGCCAGCAAGGCCACGTACAATGAGCAGTTCTTC. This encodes CASKATYNEQFF.

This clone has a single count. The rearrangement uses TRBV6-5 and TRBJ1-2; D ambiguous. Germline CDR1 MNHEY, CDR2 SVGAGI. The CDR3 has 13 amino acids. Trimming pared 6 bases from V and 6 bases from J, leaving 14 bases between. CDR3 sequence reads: CASRTARTDGYTF. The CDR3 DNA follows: TGTGCCAGCAGAACGGCCCGGACGGATGGCTACACCTTC.

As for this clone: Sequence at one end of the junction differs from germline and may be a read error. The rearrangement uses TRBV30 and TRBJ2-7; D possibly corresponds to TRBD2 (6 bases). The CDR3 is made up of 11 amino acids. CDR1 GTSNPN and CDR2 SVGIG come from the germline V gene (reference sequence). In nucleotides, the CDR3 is TGTGCCTGGGGGGACTCCTTCGAGCAGTACTTC. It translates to CAWGDSFEQYF.

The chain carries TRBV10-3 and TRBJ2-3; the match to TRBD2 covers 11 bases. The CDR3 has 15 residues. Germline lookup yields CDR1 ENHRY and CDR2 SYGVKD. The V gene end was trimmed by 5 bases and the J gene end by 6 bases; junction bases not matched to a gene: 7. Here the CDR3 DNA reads TGTGCCATCAGTAGTAGCGGGGGGGCCAGTGATACGCAGTATTTT. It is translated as CAISSSGGASDTQYF.

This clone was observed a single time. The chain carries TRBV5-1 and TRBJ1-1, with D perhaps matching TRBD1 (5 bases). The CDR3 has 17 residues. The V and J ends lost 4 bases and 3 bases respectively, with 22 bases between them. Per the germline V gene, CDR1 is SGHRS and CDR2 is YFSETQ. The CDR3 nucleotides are TGCGCCAGCAGCCCAGGTAGAGTCGCCGGGACCTACACTGAAGCTTTCTTT. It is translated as CASSPGRVAGTYTEAFF.

The chain's CDR3 is CASSPGTSGYEQYF. CDR3 DNA sequence: TGTGCCAGCAGTCCCGGGACTAGCGGATACGAGCAGTACTTC. This chain links TRBV27 with TRBJ2-7, with 11 bases fitting TRBD2. Germline V gene lookup returns CDR1 MNHEY and CDR2 SMNVEV (reference sequence). This CDR3 comprises 14 residues. J was trimmed by 4 bases and V by 5 bases; bases with no gene match: 4.

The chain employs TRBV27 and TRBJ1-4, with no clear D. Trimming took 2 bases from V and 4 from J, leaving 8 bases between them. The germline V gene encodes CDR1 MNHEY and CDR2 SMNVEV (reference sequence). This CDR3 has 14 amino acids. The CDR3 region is CASSLDRNNEKLFF. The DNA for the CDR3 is TGTGCCAGCAGTTTAGACCGTAATAATGAAAAACTGTTTTTT.

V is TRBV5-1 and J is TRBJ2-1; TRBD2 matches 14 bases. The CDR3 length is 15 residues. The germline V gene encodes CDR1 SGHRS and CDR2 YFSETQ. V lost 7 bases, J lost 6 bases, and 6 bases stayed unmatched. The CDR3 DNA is TGCGCCAGCTCCCCGACTAGCGGGGGGGGCAATGAGCAGTTCTTC. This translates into CASSPTSGGGNEQFF.

The CDR3 sequence: CASSPIPGLDNEQFF. CDR3 DNA: TGTGCCAGTAGTCCCATCCCGGGACTAGACAATGAGCAGTTCTTC. The chain carries TRBV19 and TRBJ2-1; 8 positions agree with TRBD2. CDR1 is LNHDA, CDR2 SQIVND, per germline (reference sequence). Trimming cost V 5 bases and J 5 bases; bases outside gene matches: 8. The CDR3 spans 15 residues. Using reference TRBV19 and TRBJ2-1 for the parts outside the CDR3, the full variable domain is DGGITQSPKYLFRKEGQNVTLSCEQNLNHDAMYWYRQDPGQGLRLIYYSQIVNDFQKGDIAEGYSVSREKKESFPLTVTSAQKNPTAFYLCASSPIPGLDNEQFFGPGTRLTVL.

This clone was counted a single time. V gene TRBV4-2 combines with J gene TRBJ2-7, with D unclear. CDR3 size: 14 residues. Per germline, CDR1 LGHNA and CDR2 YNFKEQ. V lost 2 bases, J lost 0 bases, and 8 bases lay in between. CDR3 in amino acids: CASSQRGSSYEQYF. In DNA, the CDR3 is TGTGCCAGCAGCCAACGAGGAAGCTCCTACGAGCAGTACTTC.

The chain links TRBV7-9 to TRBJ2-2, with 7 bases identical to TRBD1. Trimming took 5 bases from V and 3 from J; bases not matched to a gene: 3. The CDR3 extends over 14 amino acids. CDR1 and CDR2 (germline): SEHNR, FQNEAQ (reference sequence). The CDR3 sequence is CASSPGGYTGELFF. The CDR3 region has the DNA TGTGCCAGCAGCCCAGGGGGATACACCGGGGAGCTGTTTTTT.

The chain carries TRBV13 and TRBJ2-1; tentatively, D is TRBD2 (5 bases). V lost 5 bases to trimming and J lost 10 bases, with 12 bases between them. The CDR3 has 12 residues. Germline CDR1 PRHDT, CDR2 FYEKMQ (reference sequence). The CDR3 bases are TGTGCCAGCAGCACCAGCGGTGGAGAGCAGTTCTTC. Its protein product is CASSTSGGEQFF.

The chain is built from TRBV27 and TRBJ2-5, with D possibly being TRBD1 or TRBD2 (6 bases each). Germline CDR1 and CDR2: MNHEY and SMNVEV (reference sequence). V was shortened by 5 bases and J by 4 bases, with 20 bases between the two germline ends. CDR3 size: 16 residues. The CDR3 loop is CASSTMEGERRETQYF. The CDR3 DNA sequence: TGTGCCAGCAGTACTATGGAGGGGGAGCGGCGAGAGACCCAGTACTTC.

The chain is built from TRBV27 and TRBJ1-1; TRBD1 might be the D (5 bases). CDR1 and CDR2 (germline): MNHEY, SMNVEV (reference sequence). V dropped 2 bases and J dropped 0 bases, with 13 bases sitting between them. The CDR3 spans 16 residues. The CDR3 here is CASSLIVGEMNTEAFF. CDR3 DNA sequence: TGTGCCAGCAGTTTAATCGTGGGGGAAATGAACACTGAAGCTTTCTTT.